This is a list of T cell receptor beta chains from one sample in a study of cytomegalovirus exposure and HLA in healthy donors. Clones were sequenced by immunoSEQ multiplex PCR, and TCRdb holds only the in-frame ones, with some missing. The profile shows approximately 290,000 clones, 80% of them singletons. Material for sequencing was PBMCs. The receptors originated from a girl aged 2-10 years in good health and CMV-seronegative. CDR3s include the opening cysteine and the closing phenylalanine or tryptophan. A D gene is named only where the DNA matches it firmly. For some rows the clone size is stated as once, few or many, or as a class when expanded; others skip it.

CASRTDNYEQYF | TGCGCCAGCAGAACAGATAACTACGAGCAGTACTTC | TRBJ2-7 | once | - | TRBV5-1
CASRPGDSNYGYTF | TGTGCCAGCAGGCCTGGAGATTCTAACTATGGCTACACCTTC | TRBJ1-2 | - | - | TRBV6-6
CASSAPGSGNRDTQYF | TGTGCCAGCAGCGCCCCGGGGAGCGGGAACAGAGATACGCAGTATTTT | TRBJ2-3 | - | TRBD2 | TRBV9
CASSKMTGTRIETQYF | TGTGCCAGCAGCAAAATGACAGGGACGAGGATAGAGACCCAGTACTTC | TRBJ2-5 | once | TRBD1 | TRBV5-4
CASTPFGQAGGEKLFF | TGTGCCAGTACCCCCTTTGGACAGGCCGGCGGGGAAAAACTGTTTTTT | TRBJ1-4 | - | TRBD1 | TRBV19
CASSLARGFTEAFF | TGTGCCAGCAGCTTGGCCCGGGGTTTCACTGAAGCTTTCTTT | TRBJ1-1 | - | - | TRBV5-5
CASSVRGGSSYEQYF | TGTGCCAGCAGCGTAAGGGGCGGGAGCTCCTACGAGCAGTACTTC | TRBJ2-7 | few | TRBD2 | TRBV9
CASSEAHRGHQPQHF | TGTGCCAGCAGTGAAGCGCACAGGGGGCATCAGCCCCAGCATTTT | TRBJ1-5 | - | TRBD1 | TRBV2
CASSDGVAGYPNTGELFF | TGTGCCAGCAGTGATGGGGTAGCGGGATACCCGAACACCGGGGAGCTGTTTTTT | TRBJ2-2 | - | TRBD2 | TRBV2
CASSQDSVRGLGTDTQYF | TGTGCCAGCAGCCAAGATTCCGTTCGGGGGTTAGGCACAGATACGCAGTATTTT | TRBJ2-3 | - | - | TRBV14
CASSLSGGTNEKLFF | TGTGCCAGCAGCTTATCAGGAGGGACTAATGAAAAACTGTTTTTT | TRBJ1-4 | - | - | TRBV7-9
CASSLRQGGTEAFF | TGTGCCAGCAGCTTAAGGCAGGGAGGTACTGAAGCTTTCTTT | TRBJ1-1 | - | - | TRBV7-9
CASSPRDKGLYTEAFF | TGTGCCAGCAGCCCCCGGGACAAAGGCCTTTACACTGAAGCTTTCTTT | TRBJ1-1 | - | - | TRBV5-8
CAWSGQGTKPQHF | TGTGCCTGGAGCGGACAGGGCACTAAGCCCCAGCATTTT | TRBJ1-5 | - | TRBD1 | TRBV30
CASSAHGTYEQYF | TGTGCCAGTAGCGCCCACGGTACCTACGAGCAGTACTTC | TRBJ2-7 | - | - | TRBV5-6
CASILWGGTEAFF | TGTGCCAGCATTTTATGGGGAGGGACTGAAGCTTTCTTT | TRBJ1-1 | - | - | TRBV13
CASSPSIANYGYTF | TGTGCCAGCAGCCCATCCATAGCTAACTATGGCTACACCTTC | TRBJ1-2 | - | - | TRBV14
CAWSHGDIGNTIYF | TGTGCCTGGAGTCACGGGGACATTGGAAACACCATATATTTT | TRBJ1-3 | - | - | TRBV30
CASSPPNREDTQYF | TGTGCCAGCAGCCCTCCCAATCGGGAGGATACGCAGTATTTT | TRBJ2-3 | once | - | TRBV5-4
CASSIRVGWGPHHLSSYNEQFF | TGTGCCAGCAGCATAAGGGTGGGTTGGGGGCCCCACCACTTAAGCTCCTACAATGAGCAGTTCTTC | TRBJ2-1 | - | - | TRBV9
CASSLAGYGYTF | TGTGCCAGCAGTTTGGCGGGGTACGGCTACACCTTC | TRBJ1-2 | few | - | TRBV27
CASSQGLYYEQYF | TGTGCCAGCAGCCAGGGACTCTACTACGAGCAGTACTTC | TRBJ2-7 | few | - | TRBV4-2